A selection of T cell receptor beta chains follows, all from one sample in a study of identical twins. TCRdb reprocessed the 5' RACE reads with MiXCR, giving one entry per CDR3 protein. The sample lists some 1,600,000 distinct CDR3 sequences; around 29% were seen once. The sample taken for sequencing was cord blood. Source of these receptors: a newborn girl in good health. CDR3s include the opening cysteine and the closing phenylalanine or tryptophan. A D gene is named only where the DNA matches it firmly. The size entry is marked missing in some rows and otherwise reads once, few, many or a size class.

clone_size	v_call	d_call	j_call	cdr3_nt	cdr3_aa
NA	TRBV4-1	NA	TRBJ2-7	TGCGCCAGCAGCCAAGAGTCGGGGGTTTGGTACGAGCAGTACTTC	CASSQESGVWYEQYF
NA	TRBV15	NA	TRBJ2-5	TGTGCCACCAGCAGAGATGGCCGCGCGAGCCAAGAGACCCAGTACTTC	CATSRDGRASQETQYF
many	TRBV9	NA	TRBJ2-1	TGTGCCAGCAGCGTAGTCACAGGGCCCTACAATGAGCAGTTCTTC	CASSVVTGPYNEQFF
NA	TRBV12-3/TRBV12-4	NA	TRBJ1-4	TGTGCCAGCAGACCCACAGTCATGGCAACTAATGAAAAACTGTTTTTT	CASRPTVMATNEKLFF
few	TRBV11-2	NA	TRBJ2-5	TGTGCCAGCAGCTCGGAATGGGGCTCACTCTTACAAGAGACCCAGTACTTC	CASSSEWGSLLQETQYF
few	TRBV3-1	NA	TRBJ2-2	TGTGCCAGCAGCCAGATAATTCCCGGGGAGCTGTTTTTT	CASSQIIPGELFF
NA	TRBV20-1	TRBD1	TRBJ1-5	TGCAGTGCTGGACAGGTCAGCAATCAGCCCCAGCATTTT	CSAGQVSNQPQHF
few	TRBV3-1	NA	TRBJ2-7	TGTGCCAGCAGCCAGGACAGTTTAGTCTCCTACGAGCAGTACTTC	CASSQDSLVSYEQYF
NA	TRBV20-1	TRBD2	TRBJ2-1	TGCAGTGCTAGAACGGGACTAGCGGGAGGGCCACTCTACAATGAGCAGTTCTTC	CSARTGLAGGPLYNEQFF
many	TRBV25-1	NA	TRBJ2-3	TGTGCCAGCAGTGAAGGCATAGATACGCAGTATTTT	CASSEGIDTQYF
NA	TRBV4-1	TRBD1	TRBJ2-2	TGCGCCAGCAGCCCATCCGGGACAGGATTGAACACCGGGGAGCTGTTTTTT	CASSPSGTGLNTGELFF
NA	TRBV3-1	NA	TRBJ1-5	TGTGCCAGCAGCCAAAATAGCCAGCCCCAGCATTTT	CASSQNSQPQHF
NA	TRBV4-2	TRBD2	TRBJ2-1	TGTGCCAGCAGCCAAGATCGGGCGGGGGTGAATGAGCAGTTCTTC	CASSQDRAGVNEQFF
NA	TRBV3-1	NA	TRBJ1-5	TGTGCCAGCAGCCAGACAGCCGGCAATCAGCCCCAGCATTTT	CASSQTAGNQPQHF
NA	TRBV29-1	NA	TRBJ2-5	TGCAGCGACCGAGGGGAGACCCAGTACTTC	CSDRGETQYF
few	TRBV27	TRBD1	TRBJ2-3	TGTGCCAGCAGTTCCAGGACAGGTCACAGCACAGATACGCAGTATTTT	CASSSRTGHSTDTQYF
NA	TRBV5-1	NA	TRBJ1-2	TGCGCCAGCAGCTCAACAGGGCGCGAGTATGGCTACACCTTC	CASSSTGREYGYTF
few	TRBV25-1	TRBD2	TRBJ2-1	TGTGCCCAAAATACTAGCGGGAGGATTGGCGAGCAGTTCTTC	CAQNTSGRIGEQFF
few	TRBV27	NA	TRBJ1-2	TGTGCCAGCAGTTTATCGGTGGTAGGGCCCTATGGCTACACCTTC	CASSLSVVGPYGYTF